This T cell receptor (beta chain) was captured in a study of shared clonotypes between healthy human individuals. The assay was immunoSEQ multiplex PCR, and TCRdb's table has in-frame clones only and misses some. This table holds roughly 2.4 million clones, approximately 96% found once. The CDR3 is 13 amino acids. Trimming removed 2 bases at V and 4 bases at J, with 9 bases between. Germline V gene data show CDR1 as GTSNPN and CDR2 as SVGIG (reference sequence). General study points: Generation of non-shared clonotypes was less probable than generation of clonotypes shared by all four donors. As a rule, naive subsets had a larger estimated richness than memory subsets. Clonotype sharing among donors, it was expected, would be affected by sequencing depth.

Healthy HIV-negative adults without recent acute infections or vaccinations served as donors. Remarks on this clone: The antigen is unknown.

This chain uses TRBV30 with TRBJ1-5; D might be TRBD1 (5 bases). Source material: naive CD4+ T cells sorted from blood. Regarding subset: CD45RA+ positively selected. The receptor's source is a man between 18 and 35 years old in good health. The CDR3 bases are TGTGCCTGGAGTATGACAGAGAATCAGCCCCAGCATTTT. It encodes CAWSMTENQPQHF.